Sequencing of this T cell receptor (beta chain) was carried out in a study of cytomegalovirus exposure and HLA in healthy donors. PCR primers comprised 60 Vbeta and 13 Jbeta primers. Libraries were prepared by immunoSEQ multiplex PCR; TCRdb keeps only in-frame clonotypes and omits some of them. The table includes 100,000 to 150,000 clones, about two thirds detected once. The CDR3 is made up of 14 amino acids. The ends were cut back, 0 bases at V and 2 bases at J, with 9 bases in the middle. CDR1 and CDR2 from the germline V gene are SGHRS and YFSETQ. This clone showed up just once. The sequenced material came from PBMCs. The sequence was obtained from a man aged 25-40 years in good health and CMV-seronegative. The chain carries TRBV5-1 and TRBJ2-7, with unresolved D. Written as DNA, the CDR3 is TGCGCCAGCAGCTTGGCCTACCAAACCTACGAGCAGTACTTC. Protein sequence: CASSLAYQTYEQYF.